This is a list of T cell receptor beta chains from one sample in a study of T cell responses to AZD1222 COVID-19 vaccine. Measured with immunoSEQ multiplex PCR; TCRdb has only the in-frame clones, and not every one. The table shows 85,000 to 120,000 clones, with about 90% occurring only once. The specimen was peripheral blood, collected 28 days after the second AZD1222 dose. Receptors originate from an adult who received the AZD1222 COVID-19 vaccine. The CDR3 runs from the conserved cysteine through the conserved F or W. The order of the fields is CDR3 length, clone size, V gene, J gene, D gene, CDR3 protein, CDR3 DNA. D genes are given only for firm matches. Some rows mark clone size as missing; the rest say once, few, many or name a class of expanded clone.

>12|-|TRBV18|TRBJ2-5|-
CASSPGVAAQYF
TGTGCCAGCTCACCGGGGGTGGCGGCCCAGTACTTC
>12|-|TRBV5-1|TRBJ1-2|-
CASSEGAYGYTF
TGCGCCAGCAGCGAGGGAGCATATGGCTACACCTTC
>11|-|TRBV6-5|TRBJ2-1|-
CASRTGLGQFF
TGTGCCAGCAGAACGGGACTGGGGCAGTTCTTC
>12|large|TRBV11-1|TRBJ2-7|-
CASSLVSGEQYF
TGTGCCAGCAGCTTAGTTTCGGGGGAGCAGTACTTC
>11|once|TRBV7-9|TRBJ1-5|-
CASSLGGGQHF
TGTGCCAGCAGCTTAGGAGGGGGTCAACATTTT
>13|-|TRBV5-1|TRBJ1-1|-
CASNQQGSGEAFF
TGCGCCAGCAACCAACAGGGCTCCGGTGAAGCTTTCTTT
>18|-|TRBV21-1|TRBJ1-2|-
CASSHFRDRGRSYYGYTF
TGTGCCAGCAGCCACTTCCGGGACAGGGGGCGCTCTTACTATGGCTACACCTTC
>15|-|TRBV9|TRBJ2-7|TRBD2
CASSEGTSPSYEQYF
TGTGCCAGCAGCGAGGGGACTAGCCCGTCCTACGAGCAGTACTTC
>14|-|TRBV6-2/TRBV6-3|TRBJ1-1|-
CASSYGKGISEAFF
TGTGCCAGCAGTTACGGGAAGGGTATCTCTGAAGCTTTCTTT
>14|-|TRBV24-1|TRBJ2-7|-
CATSDLDSNHEQYF
TGTGCCACCAGTGATTTGGACAGCAACCACGAGCAGTACTTC
>15|once|TRBV6-6|TRBJ1-5|-
CASSYDGGWNQPQHF
TGTGCCAGCAGTTACGACGGAGGTTGGAATCAGCCCCAGCATTTT
>13|few|TRBV2|TRBJ2-1|-
CASSGTGYNEQFF
TGTGCCAGCAGTGGCACAGGCTACAATGAGCAGTTCTTC
>11|few|TRBV20-1|TRBJ1-2|-
CSDNVRGGYTF
TGCAGTGACAACGTACGAGGCGGCTACACCTTC
>18|-|TRBV7-6|TRBJ2-2|TRBD2
CASSLGSGGTPLTGELFF
TGTGCCAGCAGCTTAGGTAGCGGGGGGACCCCCCTCACCGGGGAGCTGTTTTTT
>14|once|TRBV19|TRBJ2-7|TRBD2
CASAPSGFNYEQYF
TGTGCCAGCGCCCCTAGCGGGTTCAACTACGAGCAGTACTTC
>12|once|TRBV6-5|TRBJ1-2|-
CASSGSTYGYTF
TGTGCCAGCAGCGGGAGTACCTATGGCTACACCTTC
>14|once|TRBV6-5|TRBJ2-2|-
CASSYYRHTGELFF
TGTGCCAGCAGTTACTATAGACACACCGGGGAGCTGTTTTTT
>11|-|TRBV19|TRBJ1-2|-
CASSSRLGYTF
TGTGCCAGTAGTTCACGTCTAGGCTACACCTTC
>14|-|TRBV27|TRBJ1-1|-
CASSLYDTNTEAFF
TGTGCCAGCAGTTTATATGACACGAACACTGAAGCTTTCTTT
>15|-|TRBV7-2|TRBJ1-3|TRBD1
CASSSDRGGGNTIYF
TGTGCCAGCAGCTCAGACAGGGGAGGTGGAAACACCATATATTTT
>15|-|TRBV14|TRBJ1-4|-
CASSRNTRTVEKLFF
TGTGCCAGCAGCCGGAACACCCGGACAGTCGAAAAACTGTTTTTT
>14|-|TRBV14|TRBJ2-7|TRBD1
CASSHRGQGSEQYF
TGTGCCAGCAGCCACCGCGGACAGGGATCCGAGCAGTACTTC
>14|once|TRBV27|TRBJ2-1|-
CASSFGDPYNEQFF
TGTGCCAGCAGTTTTGGGGACCCTTACAATGAGCAGTTCTTC
>17|-|TRBV5-5|TRBJ1-6|-
CASSFRQRSSYNSPLHF
TGTGCCAGCAGCTTTCGTCAGCGAAGCTCCTATAATTCACCCCTCCACTTT
>15|-|TRBV29-1|TRBJ2-2|-
CSVEAGNLQTGELFF
TGCAGCGTTGAAGCGGGCAATCTACAAACCGGGGAGCTGTTTTTT
>15|-|TRBV15|TRBJ1-2|-
CATSRDVMGSYGYTF
TGTGCCACCAGCAGAGATGTCATGGGGAGCTATGGCTACACCTTC
>15|-|TRBV5-6|TRBJ2-2|-
CASSFQYSNVGELFF
TGTGCCAGCAGCTTCCAATACTCTAACGTCGGGGAGCTGTTTTTT
>12|-|TRBV30|TRBJ1-1|-
CAWSFGDTEAFF
TGTGCCTGGAGTTTCGGGGACACTGAAGCTTTCTTT
>13|-|TRBV7-9|TRBJ2-7|-
CASSPGPGYEQYF
TGTGCCAGCAGCCCGGGACCGGGCTACGAGCAGTACTTC
>14|-|TRBV6-6|TRBJ1-2|-
CASRTQGSIEGYTF
TGTGCCAGCAGAACACAGGGTTCCATTGAAGGCTACACCTTC
>16|-|TRBV7-9|TRBJ1-5|-
CASSRADKQVNQPQHF
TGTGCCAGCAGCCGGGCGGACAAACAGGTCAATCAGCCCCAGCATTTT
>15|few|TRBV11-3|TRBJ2-2|-
CASSPHRGGTGELFF
TGTGCCAGCAGCCCTCACAGGGGGGGAACCGGGGAGCTGTTTTTT
>16|-|TRBV3-1/TRBV3-2|TRBJ2-7|-
CASSQAAVRDPIEQYF
TGTGCCAGCAGCCAAGCCGCAGTCAGGGATCCTATCGAGCAGTACTTC
>15|-|TRBV7-9|TRBJ2-3|-
CASVSGQAEADTQYF
TGTGCCAGCGTATCCGGCCAGGCTGAAGCAGATACGCAGTATTTT
>14|-|TRBV9|TRBJ2-3|-
CASSVAGSFDTQYF
TGTGCCAGCAGCGTAGCTGGAAGCTTCGATACGCAGTATTTT
>15|-|TRBV7-2|TRBJ1-4|TRBD1
CASSLRTGGSEKLFF
TGTGCCAGCAGCTTAAGGACAGGGGGAAGCGAAAAACTGTTTTTT
>15|-|TRBV7-2|TRBJ1-4|-
CASSLEGGSNEKLFF
TGTGCCAGCAGCTTAGAAGGGGGATCTAATGAAAAACTGTTTTTT
>14|-|TRBV27|TRBJ2-5|-
CASSLSPNQETQYF
TGTGCCAGCAGTTTATCCCCCAACCAAGAGACCCAGTACTTC
>16|once|TRBV16|TRBJ1-1|-
CASSQSRIQGRSEAFF
TGTGCCAGCAGCCAATCTAGGATACAGGGAAGGTCTGAAGCTTTCTTT
>15|-|TRBV6-5|TRBJ2-5|TRBD2
CASSYRGGVQETQYF
TGTGCCAGCAGTTACCGCGGGGGAGTACAAGAGACCCAGTACTTC
>14|-|TRBV6-5|TRBJ2-1|TRBD2
CAIALSGGYNEQFF
TGTGCCATAGCCCTTAGCGGGGGCTACAATGAGCAGTTCTTC
>15|-|TRBV7-9|TRBJ1-1|TRBD1
CASSLSSTGGTEAFF
TGTGCCAGCAGCCTGTCTTCGACAGGGGGCACTGAAGCTTTCTTT
>14|-|TRBV9|TRBJ1-4|TRBD1
CASCKGAGSEKLFF
TGTGCCAGCTGCAAGGGGGCAGGATCCGAAAAACTGTTTTTT
>13|many|TRBV7-2|TRBJ1-2|-
CASSLTGPYGYTF
TGTGCCAGCAGCTTAACAGGGCCCTATGGCTACACCTTC
>15|-|TRBV6-5|TRBJ2-2|-
CASTEWTALNGELFF
TGTGCCAGCACCGAATGGACAGCTCTAAACGGGGAGCTGTTTTTT
>17|-|TRBV18|TRBJ1-3|-
CASSPPVTTLSGNTIYF
TGTGCCAGCTCACCACCGGTGACAACCTTGTCTGGAAACACCATATATTTT
>15|-|TRBV4-3|TRBJ1-6|-
CASSRDPQGNSPLHF
TGCGCCAGCAGCCGAGACCCTCAGGGTAATTCACCCCTCCACTTT
>16|-|TRBV25-1|TRBJ1-1|-
CASSDAPGGQNTEAFF
TGTGCCAGCAGTGATGCCCCCGGCGGACAGAACACTGAAGCTTTCTTT
>14|-|TRBV10-3|TRBJ2-7|TRBD1
CAISESHRGGEQYF
TGTGCCATCAGTGAGAGCCACAGGGGTGGGGAGCAGTACTTC
>17|-|TRBV3-1/TRBV3-2|TRBJ1-4|TRBD1
CASSHSPAGQGNEKLFF
TGTGCCAGCAGCCATTCCCCCGCGGGACAGGGTAATGAAAAACTGTTTTTT
>13|-|TRBV27|TRBJ1-2|-
CASSLGRRYGYTF
TGTGCCAGCAGTTTGGGCAGACGCTATGGCTACACCTTC
>13|-|TRBV29-1|TRBJ2-5|-
CSAAVQPRETQYF
TGCAGCGCAGCGGTCCAACCTAGGGAGACCCAGTACTTC
>14|-|TRBV13|TRBJ2-7|-
CASVDRGQSYEQYF
TGTGCCAGCGTGGATCGAGGACAGTCCTACGAGCAGTACTTC
>16|-|TRBV18|TRBJ1-5|-
CASSPSSGGNQQPQHF
TGTGCCAGCTCACCATCATCTGGAGGGAATCAGCAGCCCCAGCATTTT